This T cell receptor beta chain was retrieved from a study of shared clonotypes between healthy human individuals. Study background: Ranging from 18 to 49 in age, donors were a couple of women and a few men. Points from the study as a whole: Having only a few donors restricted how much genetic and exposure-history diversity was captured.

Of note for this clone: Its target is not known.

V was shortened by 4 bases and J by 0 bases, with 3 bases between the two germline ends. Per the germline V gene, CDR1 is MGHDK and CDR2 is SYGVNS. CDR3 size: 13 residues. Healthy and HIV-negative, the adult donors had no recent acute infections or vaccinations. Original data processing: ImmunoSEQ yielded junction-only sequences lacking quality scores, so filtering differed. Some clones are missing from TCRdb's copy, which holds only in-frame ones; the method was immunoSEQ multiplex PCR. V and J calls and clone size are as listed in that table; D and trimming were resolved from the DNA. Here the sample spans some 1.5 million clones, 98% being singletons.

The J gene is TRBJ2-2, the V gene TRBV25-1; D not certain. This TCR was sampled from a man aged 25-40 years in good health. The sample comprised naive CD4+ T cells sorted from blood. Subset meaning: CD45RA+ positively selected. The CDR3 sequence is CASSGPNTGELFF. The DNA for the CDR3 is TGTGCCAGCAGTGGACCGAACACCGGGGAGCTGTTTTTT.